The 21 T cell receptor beta chains below were found in one sample sequenced in a study of cytomegalovirus exposure and HLA in healthy donors. Only in-frame clones appear in the TCRdb table, and some are missing; sequencing was by immunoSEQ multiplex PCR. There are about 160,000 clones in the sample; 84% occur only once, and roughly a tenth lies in the top ten. The sample taken for sequencing was PBMCs. The source of these receptors is a man between 25 and 39 years old in good health and CMV-seropositive.

V is TRBV4-3 and J is TRBJ2-3; possibly TRBD2 for D (6 bases). The ends were cut back, 0 bases at V and 6 bases at J, with 13 bases in the middle. From germline, CDR1 is LGHNA and CDR2 YSLEER. The CDR3 has 15 amino acids. The CDR3 DNA reads TGCGCCAGCAGCCAAGATCCCAGACTAGGGGATACGCAGTATTTT. Protein sequence: CASSQDPRLGDTQYF.

The chain recombines TRBV30 with TRBJ1-4, with D possibly being TRBD1 (6 bases). The CDR3 runs 14 residues. The V end was cut by 1 base, the J end by 4 bases, with 10 bases between. Germline lookup yields CDR1 GTSNPN and CDR2 SVGIG (reference sequence). The CDR3 DNA reads as TGTGCCTGGAGTGACAGGGCCGTTAATGAAAAACTGTTTTTT. Amino acid sequence: CAWSDRAVNEKLFF.

This chain uses TRBV7-3 with TRBJ2-1, with 8 bases fitting TRBD1. With V trimmed by 1 base and J by 2 bases, 4 bases remained unmatched. CDR3 size: 16 residues. Germline V gene lookup returns CDR1 SGHTA and CDR2 FQGTGA. DNA of the CDR3: TGTGCCAGCAGCTTAAAGGGACAGGAACCCTACAATGAGCAGTTCTTC. Protein product: CASSLKGQEPYNEQFF. The complete variable domain, with remaining parts taken from reference TRBV7-3 and TRBJ2-1, reads GAGVSQTPSNKVTEKGKYVELRCDPISGHTALYWYRQSLGQGPEFLIYFQGTGAADDSGLPNDRFFAVRPEGSVSTLKIQRTERGDSAVYLCASSLKGQEPYNEQFFGPGTRLTVL.

The chain links TRBV7-6 to TRBJ2-3; weak D call: TRBD1 (5 bases). This CDR3 is 14 amino acids long. V was shortened by 1 base and J by 4 bases, with 9 bases between the two germline ends. The germline V gene encodes CDR1 SGHVS and CDR2 FNYEAQ. The CDR3 bases are TGTGCCAGCAGCTTAGGGGGCCTCCCAGATACGCAGTATTTT. This translates into CASSLGGLPDTQYF.

The chain has TRBV10-1 and TRBJ2-7; D is perhaps TRBD2 (5 bases). CDR3 size: 13 residues. Germline V gene data show CDR1 as WNHNN and CDR2 as SYGVQD (reference sequence). The V and J ends lost 9 bases and 4 bases respectively, with 16 bases between them. CDR3 nucleotide sequence: TGCGCCAGTCACCAGGAGGCTCTTTACGAGCAGTACTTC. As protein: CASHQEALYEQYF.

The chain has TRBV5-1 and TRBJ2-7; 7 nucleotides match TRBD1. The CDR3 is made up of 15 amino acids. The germline CDR1 and CDR2 sequences are SGHRS and YFSETQ. Trimming at V came to 1 base and at J to 2 bases, leaving 6 bases not matched to a gene. The DNA for the CDR3 is TGCGCCAGCAGCTTGAACCAAGGACAGGCCTACGAGCAGTACTTC. This codes for CASSLNQGQAYEQYF.

V gene TRBV14 combines with J gene TRBJ1-2; 7 positions agree with TRBD1. V dropped 4 bases and J dropped 4; count of bases not matched to a gene: 6. CDR1 and CDR2 from the germline V gene are SGHDN and FVKESK. The CDR3 is 14 amino acids. The CDR3: CASSLIDRAYGYTF. The DNA of the CDR3 is TGTGCCAGCAGCCTTATCGACAGGGCCTATGGCTACACCTTC.

The CDR3 coding sequence is TGTGCCAGTAGTACCCGGGACTATAATTCACCCCTCCACTTT. This encodes CASSTRDYNSPLHF. The chain links TRBV19 to TRBJ1-6, with D unclear. Germline V gene lookup returns CDR1 LNHDA and CDR2 SQIVND (reference sequence). The CDR3 contains 14 residues. V was shortened by 4 bases and J by 3 bases, with 7 bases between the two germline ends.

This clone has just one count. The genes are TRBV6-5 and TRBJ1-2, with 8 bases matching TRBD1. The length of the CDR3 is 14 residues. Germline assignment: CDR1 MNHEY and CDR2 SVGAGI. With V trimmed by 7 bases and J by 2 bases, 6 bases remained unmatched. The CDR3 DNA sequence: TGTGCCAGCACTCCAGGGGGCCAAAACTATGGCTACACCTTC. It is translated as CASTPGGQNYGYTF.

The rearrangement joins TRBV23-1 to TRBJ1-5; D unclear. TRBV23-1 is an open reading frame whose function is uncertain. This CDR3 has 13 residues. V lost 10 bases to trimming and J lost 3 bases, with 13 bases between them. CDR3: CATVAQTNQPQHF. The CDR3 DNA reads as TGCGCCACGGTGGCACAGACCAATCAGCCCCAGCATTTT.

The gene calls are TRBV7-8 and TRBJ2-7; TRBD2 is a possible D gene (5 bases). The CDR3 has 13 amino acids. Per germline, CDR1 SGHVS and CDR2 FQNEAQ. Trimming took off 6 bases at V and 2 bases at J, with 11 bases between the two ends. The CDR3 region is CASSEGPPYEQYF. The CDR3 nucleotides read TGTGCCAGCAGTGAGGGTCCGCCCTACGAGCAGTACTTC.

The rearrangement links TRBV27 to TRBJ1-4; no firm D call. V lost 3 bases and J 0 bases, leaving 5 bases between the germline ends. CDR1 and CDR2 from the germline V gene are MNHEY and SMNVEV (reference sequence). This CDR3 has 14 residues. This CDR3 is CASSFGTTNEKLFF. The CDR3 region has the DNA TGTGCCAGCAGTTTCGGGACAACTAATGAAAAACTGTTTTTT.

The J gene is TRBJ1-4, the V gene TRBV15; 7 bases map to TRBD1. Germline trimming cut 2 bases from V and 7 bases from J; bases unmatched to any gene: 7. The germline V gene encodes CDR1 LNHNV and CDR2 YYDKDF (reference sequence). The CDR3 runs to 15 residues. In DNA, the CDR3 is TGTGCCACCAGCAGAAACAGGGGAAGAAGTGAAAAACTGTTTTTT. Protein product: CATSRNRGRSEKLFF.

J is TRBJ1-5 and V is TRBV5-6; 7 nucleotides align to TRBD1. CDR3 size: 16 residues. V lost 2 bases, J lost 3 bases, and 8 bases stayed unmatched. Looked up from germline, CDR1 is SGHDT and CDR2 is YYEEEE. The DNA for the CDR3 is TGTGCCAGCAGCTTCGGCACAGGGGTGATCAATCAGCCCCAGCATTTT. This codes for CASSFGTGVINQPQHF. Complete variable domain (other parts from reference TRBV5-6 and TRBJ1-5): DAGVTQSPTHLIKTRGQQVTLRCSPKSGHDTVSWYQQALGQGPQFIFQYYEEEERQRGNFPDRFSGHQFPNYSSELNVNALLLGDSALYLCASSFGTGVINQPQHFGDGTRLSIL.

This clone was seen once. The chain uses TRBV2 and TRBJ2-6; no clear D. From germline, CDR1 is SNHLY and CDR2 FYNNEI. The V end was cut by 6 bases, the J end by 2 bases, with 14 bases between. This CDR3 has 16 amino acids. The CDR3 loop reads CASSNEARAGANVLTF. CDR3 sequence (DNA): TGTGCCAGCAGCAACGAAGCCCGAGCTGGGGCCAACGTCCTGACTTTC. The variable domain in full, with the rest retrieved from reference TRBV2 and TRBJ2-6, is EPEVTQTPSHQVTQMGQEVILRCVPISNHLYFYWYRQILGQKVEFLVSFYNNEISEKSEIFDDQFSVERPDGSNFTLKIRSTKLEDSAMYFCASSNEARAGANVLTFGAGSRLTVL.

The J gene is TRBJ2-5, the V gene TRBV28; 11 bases agree with TRBD1. The ends lost 3 bases at V and 4 bases at J; junction bases unmatched: 4. The CDR3 contains 15 residues. Germline V gives CDR1 MDHEN, CDR2 SYDVKM. The CDR3 protein is CASSLGQGVRETQYF. The DNA for the CDR3 is TGTGCCAGCAGTTTGGGACAGGGGGTACGAGAGACCCAGTACTTC.

The rearrangement links TRBV11-3 to TRBJ2-7, with TRBD2 matching over 10 bases. Germline values: CDR1 SGHNT, CDR2 YENEEA. The CDR3 covers 13 residues. Trimming took 4 bases from V and 5 from J; bases not matched to a gene: 2. The CDR3 is CASSSSGSDEQYF. In DNA, the CDR3 is TGTGCCAGCAGCTCTAGCGGGAGCGACGAGCAGTACTTC. Full variable domain (remainder filled in from reference TRBV11-3 and TRBJ2-7): EAGVVQSPRYKIIEKKQPVAFWCNPISGHNTLYWYLQNLGQGPELLIRYENEEAVDDSQLPKDRFSAERLKGVDSTLKIQPAELGDSAVYLCASSSSGSDEQYFGPGTRLTVT.

The sample holds a few counts of this clone. The rearrangement links TRBV7-6 to TRBJ2-5; possibly TRBD1 for D (5 bases). This CDR3 is 15 amino acids long. Trimming removed 1 base from V and 6 bases from J, with 15 bases in between. CDR1 and CDR2 (germline): SGHVS, FNYEAQ. The CDR3 loop reads CASSLDQGTIKTQYF. CDR3 sequence (DNA): TGTGCCAGCAGCTTAGACCAGGGAACCATAAAGACCCAGTACTTC. Filled out from reference TRBV7-6 and TRBJ2-5, the complete variable domain reads GAGVSQSPRYKVTKRGQDVALRCDPISGHVSLYWYRQALGQGPEFLTYFNYEAQQDKSGLPNDRFSAERPEGSISTLTIQRTEQRDSAMYRCASSLDQGTIKTQYFGPGTRLLVL.

This chain uses TRBV5-4 with TRBJ2-7; 8 nucleotides align to TRBD2. Germline loops: CDR1 SGHNT, CDR2 YYREEE (reference sequence). The CDR3 spans 14 residues. J gave up 7 bases and V 0 bases, and 6 bases lay outside the gene matches. CDR3 sequence: CASSLESGRKEQYF. CDR3 DNA sequence: TGTGCCAGCAGCTTGGAAAGCGGGAGAAAGGAGCAGTACTTC. Drawing the rest from reference TRBV5-4 and TRBJ2-7, the complete variable domain is ETGVTQSPTHLIKTRGQQVTLRCSSQSGHNTVSWYQQALGQGPQFIFQYYREEENGRGNFPPRFSGLQFPNYSSELNVNALELDDSALYLCASSLESGRKEQYFGPGTRLTVT.

The rearrangement uses TRBV11-2 and TRBJ2-7; 7 positions match TRBD2. Germline lookup yields CDR1 SGHAT and CDR2 FQNNGV. The V and J ends lost 3 bases and 3 bases, in that order; junction bases with no gene match: 8. The CDR3 is 15 amino acids. The DNA of the CDR3 is TGTGCCAGCAGCTTTGGTCGGGAGGCCGACTACGAGCAGTACTTC. This encodes CASSFGREADYEQYF.

This chain uses TRBV28 with TRBJ1-3; D is undetermined. The CDR3 is 15 residues long. Deletions cut 5 bases from V and 0 bases from J, with 11 bases between. Germline V gene data show CDR1 as MDHEN and CDR2 as SYDVKM. CDR3 nucleotides: TGTGCCAGCAGTCCCGTCAGACTCTCTGGAAACACCATATATTTT. It is translated as CASSPVRLSGNTIYF.